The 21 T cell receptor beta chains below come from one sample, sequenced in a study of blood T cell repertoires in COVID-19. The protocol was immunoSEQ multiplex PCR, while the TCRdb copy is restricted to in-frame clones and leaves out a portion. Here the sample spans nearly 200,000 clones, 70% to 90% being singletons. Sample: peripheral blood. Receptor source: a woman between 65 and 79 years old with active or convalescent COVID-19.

The CDR3 DNA follows: TGCGCCAGCAGCCAAATGGCGGGAGGGCGTGAGCAGTTCTTC. This encodes CASSQMAGGREQFF. This chain connects TRBV4-1 to TRBJ2-1; 9 bases match TRBD2. CDR3 length equals 14 residues. V was clipped by 2 bases and J by 9 bases; unmatched bases: 5. The germline gives CDR1 MGHRA, CDR2 YSYEKL.

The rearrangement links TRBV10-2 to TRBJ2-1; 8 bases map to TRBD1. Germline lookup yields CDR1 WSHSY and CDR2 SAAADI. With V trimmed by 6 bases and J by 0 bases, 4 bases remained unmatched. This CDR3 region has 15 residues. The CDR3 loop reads CASSHGQGSYNEQFF. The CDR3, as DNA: TGCGCCAGCAGCCATGGACAGGGCTCCTACAATGAGCAGTTCTTC.

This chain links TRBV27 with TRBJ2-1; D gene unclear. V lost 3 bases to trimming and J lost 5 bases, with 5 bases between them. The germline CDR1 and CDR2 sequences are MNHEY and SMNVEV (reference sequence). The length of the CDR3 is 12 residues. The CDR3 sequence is CASSFLDNEQFF. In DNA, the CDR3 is TGTGCCAGCAGTTTTTTAGACAATGAGCAGTTCTTC.

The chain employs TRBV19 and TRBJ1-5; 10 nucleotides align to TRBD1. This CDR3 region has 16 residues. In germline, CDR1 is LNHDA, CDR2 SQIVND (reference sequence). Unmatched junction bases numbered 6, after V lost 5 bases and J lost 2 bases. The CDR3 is CASSFDRGQGNQPQHF. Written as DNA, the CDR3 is TGTGCCAGTAGTTTCGACAGGGGGCAGGGCAATCAGCCCCAGCATTTT.

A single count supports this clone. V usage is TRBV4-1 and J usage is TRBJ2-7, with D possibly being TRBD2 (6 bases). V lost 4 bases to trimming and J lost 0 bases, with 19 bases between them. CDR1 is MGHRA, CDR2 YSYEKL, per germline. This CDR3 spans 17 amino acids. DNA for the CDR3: TGCGCCAGCAGCCGAAGATCGGGGGACTCCAGCTCCTACGAGCAGTACTTC. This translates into CASSRRSGDSSSYEQYF.

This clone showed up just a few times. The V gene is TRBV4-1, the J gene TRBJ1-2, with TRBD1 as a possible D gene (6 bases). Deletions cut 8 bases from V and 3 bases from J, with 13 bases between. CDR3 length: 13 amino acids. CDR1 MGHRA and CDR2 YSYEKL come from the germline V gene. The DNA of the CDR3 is TGCGCCAGCCGACCGACAGGACACTATGGCTACACCTTC. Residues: CASRPTGHYGYTF.

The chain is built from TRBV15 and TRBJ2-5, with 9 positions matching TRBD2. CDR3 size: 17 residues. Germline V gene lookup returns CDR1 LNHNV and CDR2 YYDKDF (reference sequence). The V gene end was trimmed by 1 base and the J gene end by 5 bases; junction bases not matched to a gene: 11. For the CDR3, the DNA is TGTGCCACCAGCAGAGGTGCCGGGCGGGAGGGCTACGAGACCCAGTACTTC. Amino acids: CATSRGAGREGYETQYF.

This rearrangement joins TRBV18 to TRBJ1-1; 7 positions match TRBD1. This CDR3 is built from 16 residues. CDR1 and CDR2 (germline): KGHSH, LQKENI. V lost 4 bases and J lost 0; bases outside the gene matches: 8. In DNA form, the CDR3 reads TGTGCCAGCTCACTCTCCCTTACAGGGGTGAACACTGAAGCTTTCTTT. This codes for CASSLSLTGVNTEAFF.

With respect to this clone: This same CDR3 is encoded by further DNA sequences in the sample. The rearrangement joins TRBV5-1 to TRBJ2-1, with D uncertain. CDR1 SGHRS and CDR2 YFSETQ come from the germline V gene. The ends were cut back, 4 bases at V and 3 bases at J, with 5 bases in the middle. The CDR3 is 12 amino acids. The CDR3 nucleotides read TGCGCCAGCAGCAGAGACTACAATGAGCAGTTCTTC. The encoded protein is CASSRDYNEQFF.

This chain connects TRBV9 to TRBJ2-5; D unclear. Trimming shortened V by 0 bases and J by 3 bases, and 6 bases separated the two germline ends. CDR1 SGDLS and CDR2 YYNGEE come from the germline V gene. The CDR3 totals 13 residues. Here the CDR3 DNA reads TGTGCCAGCAGCGTAGGGCAGAAAGAGACCCAGTACTTC. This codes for CASSVGQKETQYF.

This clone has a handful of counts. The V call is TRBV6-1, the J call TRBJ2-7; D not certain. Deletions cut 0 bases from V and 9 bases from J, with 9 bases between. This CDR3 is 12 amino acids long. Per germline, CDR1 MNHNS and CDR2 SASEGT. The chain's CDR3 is CASSEARSMQYF. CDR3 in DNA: TGTGCCAGCAGTGAAGCGCGGAGTATGCAGTACTTC.

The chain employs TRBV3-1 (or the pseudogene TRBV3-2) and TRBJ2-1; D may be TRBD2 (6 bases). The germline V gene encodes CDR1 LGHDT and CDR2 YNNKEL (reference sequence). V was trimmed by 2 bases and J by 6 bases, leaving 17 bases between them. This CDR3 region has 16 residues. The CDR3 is CASSQSGGPGSNEQFF. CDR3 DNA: TGTGCCAGCAGCCAATCAGGAGGGCCGGGGTCCAATGAGCAGTTCTTC.

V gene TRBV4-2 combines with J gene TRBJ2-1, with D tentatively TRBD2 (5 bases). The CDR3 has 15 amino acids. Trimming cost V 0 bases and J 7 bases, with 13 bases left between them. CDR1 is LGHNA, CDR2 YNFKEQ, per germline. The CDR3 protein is CASSQDRGARNEQFF. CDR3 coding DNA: TGTGCCAGCAGCCAAGATCGGGGAGCCAGGAATGAGCAGTTCTTC.

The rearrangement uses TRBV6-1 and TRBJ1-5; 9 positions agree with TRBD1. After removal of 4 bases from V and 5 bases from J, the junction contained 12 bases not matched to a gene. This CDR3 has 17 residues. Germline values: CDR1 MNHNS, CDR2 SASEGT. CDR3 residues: CASSGGTGSFSHQPQHF. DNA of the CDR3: TGTGCCAGCAGTGGCGGGACAGGGTCTTTCTCTCATCAGCCCCAGCATTTT.

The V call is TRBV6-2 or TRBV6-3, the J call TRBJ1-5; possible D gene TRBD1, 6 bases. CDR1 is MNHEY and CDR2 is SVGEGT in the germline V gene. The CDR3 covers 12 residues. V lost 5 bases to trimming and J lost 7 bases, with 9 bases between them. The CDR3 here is CASSRGGQPQHF. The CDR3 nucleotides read TGTGCCAGCAGTCGGGGGGGCCAGCCCCAGCATTTT.

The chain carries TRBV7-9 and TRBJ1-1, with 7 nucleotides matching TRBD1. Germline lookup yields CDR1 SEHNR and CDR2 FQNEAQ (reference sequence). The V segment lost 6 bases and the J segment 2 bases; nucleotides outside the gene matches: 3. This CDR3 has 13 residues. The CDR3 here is CASSNRGNTEAFF. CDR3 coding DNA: TGTGCCAGCAGTAACAGGGGAAACACTGAAGCTTTCTTT.

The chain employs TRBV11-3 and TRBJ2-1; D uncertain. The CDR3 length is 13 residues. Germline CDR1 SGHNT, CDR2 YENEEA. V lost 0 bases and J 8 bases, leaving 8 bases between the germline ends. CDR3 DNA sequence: TGTGCCAGCAGCTTAGATCTAGGCTATGAGCAGTTCTTC. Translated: CASSLDLGYEQFF.

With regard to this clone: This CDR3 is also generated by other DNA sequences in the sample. CDR3 sequence reads: CASSLQGNQPQHF. CDR3 DNA: TGTGCCAGCAGCTTACAGGGCAATCAGCCCCAGCATTTT. This chain joins TRBV7-2 and TRBJ1-5; D gene unclear. CDR1 and CDR2 (germline): SGHTA, FQGNSA. The CDR3 totals 13 residues. The V end was cut by 2 bases, the J end by 2 bases, with 4 bases between.

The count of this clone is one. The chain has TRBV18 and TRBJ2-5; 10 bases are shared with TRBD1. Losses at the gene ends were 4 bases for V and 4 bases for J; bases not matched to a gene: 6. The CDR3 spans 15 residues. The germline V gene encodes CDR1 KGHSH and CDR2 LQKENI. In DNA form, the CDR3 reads TGTGCCAGCTCACGGGACAGGGGATTTAGAGAGACCCAGTACTTC. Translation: CASSRDRGFRETQYF.

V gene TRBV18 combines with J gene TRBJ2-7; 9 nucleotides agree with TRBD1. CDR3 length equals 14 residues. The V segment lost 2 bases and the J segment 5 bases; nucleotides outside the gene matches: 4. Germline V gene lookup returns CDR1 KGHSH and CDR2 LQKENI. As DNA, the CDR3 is TGTGCCAGCTCACCAGGGGACAGGGCTGACGAGCAGTACTTC. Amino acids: CASSPGDRADEQYF.

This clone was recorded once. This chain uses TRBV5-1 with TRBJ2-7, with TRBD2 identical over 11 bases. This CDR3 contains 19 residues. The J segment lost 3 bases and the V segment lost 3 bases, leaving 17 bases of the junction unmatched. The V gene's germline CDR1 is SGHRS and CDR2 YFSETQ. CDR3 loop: CASSSPGQRGLAGHYEQYF. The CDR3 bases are TGCGCCAGCAGCTCCCCGGGACAGCGCGGACTAGCGGGCCACTACGAGCAGTACTTC.